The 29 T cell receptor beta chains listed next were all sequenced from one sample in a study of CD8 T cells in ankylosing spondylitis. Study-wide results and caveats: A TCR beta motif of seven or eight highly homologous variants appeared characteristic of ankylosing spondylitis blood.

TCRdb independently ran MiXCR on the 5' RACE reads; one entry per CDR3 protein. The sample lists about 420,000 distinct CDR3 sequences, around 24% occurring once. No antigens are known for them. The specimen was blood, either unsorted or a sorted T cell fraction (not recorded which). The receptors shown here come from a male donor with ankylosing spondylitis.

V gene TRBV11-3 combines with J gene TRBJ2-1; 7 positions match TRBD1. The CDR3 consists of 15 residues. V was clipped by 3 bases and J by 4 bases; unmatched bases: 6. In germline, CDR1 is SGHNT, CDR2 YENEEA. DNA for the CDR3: TGTGCCAGCAGCTTTCGGACAGGTGAATACAATGAGCAGTTCTTC. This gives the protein CASSFRTGEYNEQFF.

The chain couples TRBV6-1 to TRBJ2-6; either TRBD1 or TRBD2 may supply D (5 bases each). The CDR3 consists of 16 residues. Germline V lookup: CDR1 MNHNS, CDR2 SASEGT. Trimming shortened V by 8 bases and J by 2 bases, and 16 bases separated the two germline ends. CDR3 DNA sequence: TGTGCCAGCGCGGGCCATGGGGCCCCTGGGGCCAACGTCCTGACTTTC. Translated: CASAGHGAPGANVLTF.

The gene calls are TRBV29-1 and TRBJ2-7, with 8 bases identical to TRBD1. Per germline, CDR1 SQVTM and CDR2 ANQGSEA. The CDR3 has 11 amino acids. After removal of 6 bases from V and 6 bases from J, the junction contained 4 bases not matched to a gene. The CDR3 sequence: CSVWTGREQYF. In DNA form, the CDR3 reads TGCAGCGTCTGGACAGGGCGCGAGCAGTACTTC.

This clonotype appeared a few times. The CDR3 protein is CASSLGVSGRPQFF. The DNA of the CDR3 is TGTGCCAGCAGCTTAGGCGTTAGCGGGAGGCCGCAGTTCTTC. This chain uses TRBV7-2 with TRBJ2-1, with 10 bases lining up with TRBD2. Germline loops: CDR1 SGHTA, CDR2 FQGNSA. The V segment lost 1 base and the J segment 12 bases; nucleotides outside the gene matches: 6. The CDR3 extends over 14 amino acids.

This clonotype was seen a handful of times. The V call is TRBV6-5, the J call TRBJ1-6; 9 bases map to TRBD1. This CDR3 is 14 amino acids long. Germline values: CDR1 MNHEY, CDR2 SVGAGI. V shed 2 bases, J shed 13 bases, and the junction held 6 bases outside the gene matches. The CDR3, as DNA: TGTGCCAGCAGTTACACCGGGACAGGGTTTCCCCTCCACTTT. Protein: CASSYTGTGFPLHF.

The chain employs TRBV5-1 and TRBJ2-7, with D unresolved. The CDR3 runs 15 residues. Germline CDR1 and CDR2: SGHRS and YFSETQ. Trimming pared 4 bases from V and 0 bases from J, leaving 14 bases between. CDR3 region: CASSALVGYSYEQYF. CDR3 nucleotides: TGCGCCAGCAGCGCCCTAGTGGGTTACTCCTACGAGCAGTACTTC.

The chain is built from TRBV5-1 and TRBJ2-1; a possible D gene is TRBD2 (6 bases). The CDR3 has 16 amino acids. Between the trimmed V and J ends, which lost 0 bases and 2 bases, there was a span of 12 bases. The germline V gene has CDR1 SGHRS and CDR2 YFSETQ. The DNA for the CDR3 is TGCGCCAGCAGCTTGGCCGGGACTTCAGCCTACAATGAGCAGTTCTTC. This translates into CASSLAGTSAYNEQFF. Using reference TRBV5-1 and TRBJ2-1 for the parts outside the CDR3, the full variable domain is KAGVTQTPRYLIKTRGQQVTLSCSPISGHRSVSWYQQTPGQGLQFLFEYFSETQRNKGNFPGRFSGRQFSNSRSEMNVSTLELGDSALYLCASSLAGTSAYNEQFFGPGTRLTVL.

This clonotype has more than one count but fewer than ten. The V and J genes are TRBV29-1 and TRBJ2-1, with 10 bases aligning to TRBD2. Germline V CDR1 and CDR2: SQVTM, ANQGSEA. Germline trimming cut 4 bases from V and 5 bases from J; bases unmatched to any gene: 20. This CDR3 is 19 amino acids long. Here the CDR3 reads CSVVLLRRNRLAGNNEQFF. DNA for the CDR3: TGCAGCGTTGTTCTCCTGCGTCGCAATCGACTAGCGGGCAACAATGAGCAGTTCTTC.

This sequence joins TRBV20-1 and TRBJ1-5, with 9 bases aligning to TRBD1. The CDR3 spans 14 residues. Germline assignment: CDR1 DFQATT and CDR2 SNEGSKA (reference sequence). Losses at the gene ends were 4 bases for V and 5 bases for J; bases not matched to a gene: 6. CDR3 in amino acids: CSAIGQGYHQPQHF. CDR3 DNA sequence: TGCAGTGCTATTGGACAGGGGTATCATCAGCCCCAGCATTTT.

The CDR3 DNA is TGTGCCAGCAGTTCGAGGGGTAGGACCTGGCTTGGCTACACCTTC. Protein: CASSSRGRTWLGYTF. V and J are TRBV12-3 or TRBV12-4 and TRBJ1-2, with D possibly matching TRBD1 (5 bases). With 4 bases removed from V and 7 bases from J, the gap between germline ends came to 19 bases. This CDR3 spans 15 amino acids.

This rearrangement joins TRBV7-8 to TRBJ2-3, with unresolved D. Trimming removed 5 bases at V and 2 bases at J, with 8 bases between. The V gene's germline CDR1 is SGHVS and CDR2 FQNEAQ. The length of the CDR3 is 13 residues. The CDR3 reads CASSPAATDTQYF. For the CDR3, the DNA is TGTGCCAGCAGCCCCGCGGCCACAGATACGCAGTATTTT.

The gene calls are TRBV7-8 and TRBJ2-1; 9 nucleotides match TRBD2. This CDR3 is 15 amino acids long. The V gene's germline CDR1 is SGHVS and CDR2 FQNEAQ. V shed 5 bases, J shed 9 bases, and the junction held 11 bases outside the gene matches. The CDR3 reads CASSPWVAGAREQFF. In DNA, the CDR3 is TGTGCCAGCAGCCCGTGGGTAGCGGGAGCACGTGAGCAGTTCTTC. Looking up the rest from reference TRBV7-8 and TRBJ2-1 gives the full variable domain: GAGVSQSPRYKVAKRGQDVALRCDPISGHVSLFWYQQALGQGPEFLTYFQNEAQLDKSGLPSDRFFAERPEGSVSTLKIQRTQQEDSAVYLCASSPWVAGAREQFFGPGTRLTVL.

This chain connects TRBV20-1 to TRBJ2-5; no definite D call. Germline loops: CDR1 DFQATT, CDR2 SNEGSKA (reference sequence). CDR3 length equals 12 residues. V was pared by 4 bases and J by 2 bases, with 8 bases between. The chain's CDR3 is CSAIESQETQYF. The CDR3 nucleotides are TGCAGTGCTATCGAGTCTCAAGAGACCCAGTACTTC.

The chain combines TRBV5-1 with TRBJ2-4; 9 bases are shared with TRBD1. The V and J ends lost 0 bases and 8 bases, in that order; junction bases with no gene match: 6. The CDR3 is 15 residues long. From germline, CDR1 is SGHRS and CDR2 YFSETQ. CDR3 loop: CASSLGRDRVYIQYF. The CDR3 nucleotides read TGCGCCAGCAGCTTGGGCCGGGACAGGGTCTACATTCAGTACTTC.

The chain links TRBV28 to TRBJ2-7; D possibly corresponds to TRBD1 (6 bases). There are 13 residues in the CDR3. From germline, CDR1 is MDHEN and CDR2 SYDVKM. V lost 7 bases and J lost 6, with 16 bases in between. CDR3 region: CASTSPGVGEQYF. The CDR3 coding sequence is TGTGCCAGCACCTCTCCAGGGGTCGGCGAGCAGTACTTC. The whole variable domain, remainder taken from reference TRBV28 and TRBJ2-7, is DVKVTQSSRYLVKRTGEKVFLECVQDMDHENMFWYRQDPGLGLRLIYFSYDVKMKEKGDIPEGYSVSREKKERFSLILESASTNQTSMYLCASTSPGVGEQYFGPGTRLTVT.

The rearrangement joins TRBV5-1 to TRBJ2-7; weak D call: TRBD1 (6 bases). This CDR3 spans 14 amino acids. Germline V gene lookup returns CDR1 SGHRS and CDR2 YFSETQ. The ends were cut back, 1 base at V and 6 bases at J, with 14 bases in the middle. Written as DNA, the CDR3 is TGCGCCAGCAGCTTGTCCAGGGGTGTGGGCGAGCAGTACTTC. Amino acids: CASSLSRGVGEQYF.

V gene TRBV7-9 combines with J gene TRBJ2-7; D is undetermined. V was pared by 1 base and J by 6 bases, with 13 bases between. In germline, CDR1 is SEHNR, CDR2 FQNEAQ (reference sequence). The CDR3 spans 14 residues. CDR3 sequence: CASSLDSTLGEQYF. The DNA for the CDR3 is TGTGCCAGCAGCTTAGATAGCACCCTAGGCGAGCAGTACTTC.

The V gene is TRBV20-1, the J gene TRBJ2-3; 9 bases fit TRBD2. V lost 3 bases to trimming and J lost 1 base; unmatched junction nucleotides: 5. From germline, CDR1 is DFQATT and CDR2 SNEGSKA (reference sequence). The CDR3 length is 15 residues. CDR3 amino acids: CSASDPSGGTDTQYF. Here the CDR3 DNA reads TGCAGTGCTAGCGACCCTAGCGGGGGCACAGATACGCAGTATTTT.

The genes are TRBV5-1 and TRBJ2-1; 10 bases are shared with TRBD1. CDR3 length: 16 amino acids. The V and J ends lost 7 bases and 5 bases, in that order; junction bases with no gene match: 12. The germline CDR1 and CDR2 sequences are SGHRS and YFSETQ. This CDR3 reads CASFRDRGSLDNEQFF. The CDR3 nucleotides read TGCGCCAGCTTCCGGGACAGGGGAAGTCTGGACAATGAGCAGTTCTTC.

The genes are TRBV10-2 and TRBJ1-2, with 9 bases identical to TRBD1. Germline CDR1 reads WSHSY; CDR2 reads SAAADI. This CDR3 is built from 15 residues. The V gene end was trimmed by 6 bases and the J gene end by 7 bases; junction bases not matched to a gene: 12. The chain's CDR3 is CASRGQGYSEGGYTF. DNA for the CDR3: TGCGCCAGCAGGGGACAGGGATACTCCGAAGGTGGCTACACCTTC.

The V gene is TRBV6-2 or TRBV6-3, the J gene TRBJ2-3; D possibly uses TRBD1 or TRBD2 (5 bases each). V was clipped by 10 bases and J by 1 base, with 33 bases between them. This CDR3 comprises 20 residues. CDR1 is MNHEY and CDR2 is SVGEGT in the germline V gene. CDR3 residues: CATLPSVIWWGRAGTDTQYF. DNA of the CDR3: TGTGCCACCTTGCCATCAGTGATCTGGTGGGGGAGAGCGGGCACAGATACGCAGTATTTT.

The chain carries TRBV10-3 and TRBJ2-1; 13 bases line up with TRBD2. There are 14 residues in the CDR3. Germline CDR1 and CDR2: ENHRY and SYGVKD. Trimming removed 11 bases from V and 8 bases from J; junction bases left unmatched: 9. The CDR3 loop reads CASKLAGGNYEQFF. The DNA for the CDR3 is TGTGCCTCGAAACTAGCGGGAGGGAACTATGAGCAGTTCTTC.

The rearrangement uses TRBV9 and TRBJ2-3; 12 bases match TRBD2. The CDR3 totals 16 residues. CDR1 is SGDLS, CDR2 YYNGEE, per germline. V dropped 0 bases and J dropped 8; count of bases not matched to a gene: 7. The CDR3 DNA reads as TGTGCCAGCAGCGTAGACGGACTAGCGGGAAGACGTACGCAGTATTTT. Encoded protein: CASSVDGLAGRRTQYF. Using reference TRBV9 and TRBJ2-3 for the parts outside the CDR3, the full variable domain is DSGVTQTPKHLITATGQRVTLRCSPRSGDLSVYWYQQSLDQGLQFLIQYYNGEERAKGNILERFSAQQFPDLHSELNLSSLELGDSALYFCASSVDGLAGRRTQYFGPGTRLTVL.

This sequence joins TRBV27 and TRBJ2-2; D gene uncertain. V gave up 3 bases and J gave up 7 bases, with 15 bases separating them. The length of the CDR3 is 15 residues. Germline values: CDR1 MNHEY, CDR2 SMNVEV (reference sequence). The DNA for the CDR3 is TGTGCCAGCAGTTTTTTTCCTAACATGGGCGGGGAGCTGTTTTTT. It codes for CASSFFPNMGGELFF.

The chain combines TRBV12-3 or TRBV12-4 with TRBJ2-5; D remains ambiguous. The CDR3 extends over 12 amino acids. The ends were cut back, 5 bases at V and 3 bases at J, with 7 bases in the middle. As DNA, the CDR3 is TGTGCCAGCAGTCAGCAGGAAGAGACCCAGTACTTC. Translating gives CASSQQEETQYF.

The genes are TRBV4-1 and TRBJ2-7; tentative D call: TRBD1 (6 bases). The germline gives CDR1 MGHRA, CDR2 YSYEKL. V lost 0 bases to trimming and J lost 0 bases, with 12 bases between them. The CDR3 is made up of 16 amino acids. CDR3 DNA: TGCGCCAGCAGCCAAGATAGCCAGGGGATCTCCTACGAGCAGTACTTC. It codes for CASSQDSQGISYEQYF.

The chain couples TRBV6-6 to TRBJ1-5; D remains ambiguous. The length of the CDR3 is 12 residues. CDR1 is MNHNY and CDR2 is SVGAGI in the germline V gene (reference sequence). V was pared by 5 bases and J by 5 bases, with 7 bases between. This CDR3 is CASSRDYQPQHF. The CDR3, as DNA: TGTGCCAGCAGTCGGGATTATCAGCCCCAGCATTTT.

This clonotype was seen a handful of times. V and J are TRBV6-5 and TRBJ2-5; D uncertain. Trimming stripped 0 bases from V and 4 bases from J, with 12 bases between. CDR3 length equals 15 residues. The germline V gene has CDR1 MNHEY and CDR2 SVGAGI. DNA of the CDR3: TGTGCCAGCAGTTACTCCGCGGAGCCCGCAGAGACCCAGTACTTC. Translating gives CASSYSAEPAETQYF.

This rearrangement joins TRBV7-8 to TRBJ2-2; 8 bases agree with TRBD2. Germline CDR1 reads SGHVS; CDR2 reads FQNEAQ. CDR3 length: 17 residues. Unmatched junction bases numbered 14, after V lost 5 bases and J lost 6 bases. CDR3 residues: CASSHGHIISGAGELFF. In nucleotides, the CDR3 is TGTGCCAGCAGCCACGGACACATAATTAGCGGGGCCGGGGAGCTGTTTTTT.